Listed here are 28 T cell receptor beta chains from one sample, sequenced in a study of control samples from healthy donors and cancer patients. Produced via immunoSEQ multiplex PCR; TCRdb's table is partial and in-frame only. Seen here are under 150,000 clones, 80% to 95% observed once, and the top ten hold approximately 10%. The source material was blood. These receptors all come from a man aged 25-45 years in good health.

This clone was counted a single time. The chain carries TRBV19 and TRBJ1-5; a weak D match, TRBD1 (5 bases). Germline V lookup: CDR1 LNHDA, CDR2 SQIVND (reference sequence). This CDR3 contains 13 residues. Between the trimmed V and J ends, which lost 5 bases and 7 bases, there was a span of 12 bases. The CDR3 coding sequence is TGTGCCAGTAGTTCTCCCGGGGGGCAGCCCCAGCATTTT. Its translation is CASSSPGGQPQHF.

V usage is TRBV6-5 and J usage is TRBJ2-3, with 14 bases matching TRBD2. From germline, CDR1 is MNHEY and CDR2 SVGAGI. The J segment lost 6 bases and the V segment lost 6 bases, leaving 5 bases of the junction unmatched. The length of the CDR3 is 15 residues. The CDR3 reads CASRRLAGGPDTQYF. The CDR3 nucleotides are TGTGCCAGCAGGAGACTAGCGGGAGGGCCGGATACGCAGTATTTT.

Here the CDR3 DNA reads TGCAGCGTCAGGCTAGCGGGAGAACTCTACGAGCAGTACTTC. This translates into CSVRLAGELYEQYF. The gene calls are TRBV29-1 and TRBJ2-7, with 10 bases aligning to TRBD2. Germline V gene lookup returns CDR1 SQVTM and CDR2 ANQGSEA. Trimming cost V 6 bases and J 3 bases; bases outside gene matches: 8. The CDR3 covers 14 residues.

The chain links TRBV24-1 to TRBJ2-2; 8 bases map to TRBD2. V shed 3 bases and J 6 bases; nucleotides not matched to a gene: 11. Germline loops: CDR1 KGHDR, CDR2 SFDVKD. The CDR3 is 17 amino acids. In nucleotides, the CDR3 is TGTGCCACCAGTGATACCAGCGGGAGTTCTACGTCCGGGGAGCTGTTTTTT. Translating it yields CATSDTSGSSTSGELFF.

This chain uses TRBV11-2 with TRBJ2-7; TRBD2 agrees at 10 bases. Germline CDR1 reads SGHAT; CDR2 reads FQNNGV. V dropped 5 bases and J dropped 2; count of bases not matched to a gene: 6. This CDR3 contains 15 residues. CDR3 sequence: CASSRAGGPPYEQYF. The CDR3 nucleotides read TGTGCCAGCAGCCGAGCGGGAGGGCCTCCCTACGAGCAGTACTTC.

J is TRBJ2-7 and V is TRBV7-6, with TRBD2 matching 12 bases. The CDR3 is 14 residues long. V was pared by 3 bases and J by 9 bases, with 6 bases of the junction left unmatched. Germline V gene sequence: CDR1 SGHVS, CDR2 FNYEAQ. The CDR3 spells CASSFRLAGAVQYF. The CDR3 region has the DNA TGTGCCAGCAGCTTTAGACTAGCGGGAGCGGTGCAGTACTTC.

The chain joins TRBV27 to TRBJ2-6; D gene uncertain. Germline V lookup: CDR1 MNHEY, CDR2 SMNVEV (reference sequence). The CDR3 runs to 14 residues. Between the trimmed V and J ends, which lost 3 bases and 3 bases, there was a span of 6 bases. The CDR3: CASSLINGANVLTF. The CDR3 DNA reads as TGTGCCAGCAGTTTGATAAATGGGGCCAACGTCCTGACTTTC.

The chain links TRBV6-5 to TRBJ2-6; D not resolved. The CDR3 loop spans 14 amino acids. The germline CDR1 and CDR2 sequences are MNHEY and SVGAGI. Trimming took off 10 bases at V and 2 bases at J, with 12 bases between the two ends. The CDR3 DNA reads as TGTGCCACCGCCGATGGGACTGGGGCCAACGTCCTGACTTTC. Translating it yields CATADGTGANVLTF.

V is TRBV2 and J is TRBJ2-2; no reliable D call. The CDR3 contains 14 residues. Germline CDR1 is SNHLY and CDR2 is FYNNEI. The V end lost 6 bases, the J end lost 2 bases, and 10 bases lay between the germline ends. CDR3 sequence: CASRSDRNTGELFF. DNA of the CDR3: TGTGCCAGCAGGTCGGACCGAAACACCGGGGAGCTGTTTTTT.

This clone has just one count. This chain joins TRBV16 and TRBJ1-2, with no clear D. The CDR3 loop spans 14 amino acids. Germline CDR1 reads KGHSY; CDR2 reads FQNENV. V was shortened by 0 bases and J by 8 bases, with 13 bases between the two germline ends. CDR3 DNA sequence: TGTGCCAGCAGCCAATCACGAACTCGCCTAGGCTACACCTTC. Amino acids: CASSQSRTRLGYTF.

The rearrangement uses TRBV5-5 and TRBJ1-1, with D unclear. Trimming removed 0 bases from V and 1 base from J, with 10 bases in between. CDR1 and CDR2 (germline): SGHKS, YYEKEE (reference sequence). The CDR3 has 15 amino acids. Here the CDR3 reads CASSLGAPSNTEAFF. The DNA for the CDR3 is TGTGCCAGCAGCTTGGGGGCCCCATCGAACACTGAAGCTTTCTTT.

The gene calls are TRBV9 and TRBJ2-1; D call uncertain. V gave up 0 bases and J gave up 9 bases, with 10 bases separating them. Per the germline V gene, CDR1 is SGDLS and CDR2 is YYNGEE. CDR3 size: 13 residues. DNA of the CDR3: TGTGCCAGCAGCGTAGTCCTGGGTGGTGAGCAGTTCTTC. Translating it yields CASSVVLGGEQFF.

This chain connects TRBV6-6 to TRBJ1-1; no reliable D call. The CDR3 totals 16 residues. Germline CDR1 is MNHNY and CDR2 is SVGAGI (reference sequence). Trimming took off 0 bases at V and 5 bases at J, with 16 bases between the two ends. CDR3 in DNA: TGTGCCAGCAGTTACTCGCGGACGCGGGTTGGGACTGAAGCTTTCTTT. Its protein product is CASSYSRTRVGTEAFF.

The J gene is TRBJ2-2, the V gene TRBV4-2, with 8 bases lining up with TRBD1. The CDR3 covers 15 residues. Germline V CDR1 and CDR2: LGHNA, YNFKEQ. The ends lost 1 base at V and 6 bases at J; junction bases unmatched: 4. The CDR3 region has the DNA TGTGCCAGCAGCCAAGGGGACAGGTCGTCCGGGGAGCTGTTTTTT. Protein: CASSQGDRSSGELFF.

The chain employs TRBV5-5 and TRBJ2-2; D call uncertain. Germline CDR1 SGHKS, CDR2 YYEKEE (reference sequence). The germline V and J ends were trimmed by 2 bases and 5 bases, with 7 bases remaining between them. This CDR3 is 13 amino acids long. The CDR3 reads CASSLHRTGELFF. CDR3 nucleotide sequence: TGTGCCAGCAGCTTACACAGAACCGGGGAGCTGTTTTTT. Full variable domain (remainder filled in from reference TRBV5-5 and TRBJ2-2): DAGVTQSPTHLIKTRGQQVTLRCSPISGHKSVSWYQQVLGQGPQFIFQYYEKEERGRGNFPDRFSARQFPNYSSELNVNALLLGDSALYLCASSLHRTGELFFGEGSRLTVL.

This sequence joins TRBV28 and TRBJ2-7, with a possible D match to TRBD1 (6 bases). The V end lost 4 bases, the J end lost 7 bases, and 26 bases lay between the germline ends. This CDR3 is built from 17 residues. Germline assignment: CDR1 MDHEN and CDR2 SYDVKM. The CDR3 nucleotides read TGTGCCAGCAGTTCTCCGGTGTCCGTAATACAGGGCTGGGAGCAGTACTTC. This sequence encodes CASSSPVSVIQGWEQYF.

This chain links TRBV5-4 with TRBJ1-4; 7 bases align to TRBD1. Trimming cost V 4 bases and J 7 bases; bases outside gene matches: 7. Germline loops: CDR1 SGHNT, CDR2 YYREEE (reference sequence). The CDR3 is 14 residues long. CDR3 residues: CASSKQGSGEKLFF. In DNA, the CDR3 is TGTGCCAGCAGCAAACAGGGGTCGGGTGAAAAACTGTTTTTT.

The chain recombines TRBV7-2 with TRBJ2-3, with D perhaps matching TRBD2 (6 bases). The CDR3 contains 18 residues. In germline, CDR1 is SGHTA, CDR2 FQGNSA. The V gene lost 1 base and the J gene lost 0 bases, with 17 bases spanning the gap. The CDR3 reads CASSLEGGISPSTDTQYF. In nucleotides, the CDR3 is TGTGCCAGCAGCTTAGAGGGCGGGATATCCCCTAGCACAGATACGCAGTATTTT.

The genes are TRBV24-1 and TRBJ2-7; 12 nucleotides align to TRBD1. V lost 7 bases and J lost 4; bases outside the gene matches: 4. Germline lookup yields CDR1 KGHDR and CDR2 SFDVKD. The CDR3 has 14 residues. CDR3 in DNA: TGTGCCACCAGCGGGACAGGGGGCGGTTACGAGCAGTACTTC. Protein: CATSGTGGGYEQYF.

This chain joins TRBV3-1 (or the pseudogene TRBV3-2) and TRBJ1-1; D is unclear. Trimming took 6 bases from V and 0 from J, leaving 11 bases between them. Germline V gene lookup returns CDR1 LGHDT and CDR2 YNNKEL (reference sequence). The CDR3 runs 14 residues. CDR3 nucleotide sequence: TGTGCCAGCAGACCGAATTGGATGAACACTGAAGCTTTCTTT. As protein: CASRPNWMNTEAFF.

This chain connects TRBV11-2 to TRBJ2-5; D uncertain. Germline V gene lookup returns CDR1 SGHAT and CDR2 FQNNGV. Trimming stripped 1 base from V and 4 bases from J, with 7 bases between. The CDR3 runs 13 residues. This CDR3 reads CASSLAGSETQYF. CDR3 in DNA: TGTGCCAGCAGCTTAGCCGGGTCAGAGACCCAGTACTTC.

CDR3 in DNA: TGTGCCAGCAGTTCTCAGGGGCAGGCCCATCAGCCCCAGCATTTT. Amino acids: CASSSQGQAHQPQHF. V gene TRBV27 combines with J gene TRBJ1-5, with a possible D match to TRBD1 (6 bases). Germline V lookup: CDR1 MNHEY, CDR2 SMNVEV (reference sequence). This CDR3 comprises 15 residues. V was clipped by 4 bases and J by 5 bases, with 15 bases between them.

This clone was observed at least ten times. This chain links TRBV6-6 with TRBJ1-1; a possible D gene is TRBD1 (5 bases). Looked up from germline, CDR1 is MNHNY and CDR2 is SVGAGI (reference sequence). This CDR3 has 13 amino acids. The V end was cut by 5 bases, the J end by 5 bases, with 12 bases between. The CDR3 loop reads CASSLTRGTEAFF. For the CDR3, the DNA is TGTGCCAGCAGTCTGACCCGGGGGACTGAAGCTTTCTTT.

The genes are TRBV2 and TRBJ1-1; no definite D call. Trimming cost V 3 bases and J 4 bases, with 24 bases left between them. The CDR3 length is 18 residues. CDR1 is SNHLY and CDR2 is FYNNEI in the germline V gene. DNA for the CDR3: TGTGCCAGCAGTGATATTTTAGGTTCCGGGTTGCTGGCCACTGAAGCTTTCTTT. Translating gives CASSDILGSGLLATEAFF.

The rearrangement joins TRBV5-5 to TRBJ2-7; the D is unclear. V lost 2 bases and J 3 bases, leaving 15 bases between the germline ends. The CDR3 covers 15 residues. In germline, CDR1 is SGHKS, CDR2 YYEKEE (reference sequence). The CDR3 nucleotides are TGTGCCAGCAGCTTCGCAGGCCAAGCCCACTACGAGCAGTACTTC. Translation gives CASSFAGQAHYEQYF.

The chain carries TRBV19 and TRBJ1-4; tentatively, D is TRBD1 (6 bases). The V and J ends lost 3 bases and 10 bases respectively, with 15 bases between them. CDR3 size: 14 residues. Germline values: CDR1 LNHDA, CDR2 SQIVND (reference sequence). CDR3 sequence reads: CASSMVSGAGKLFF. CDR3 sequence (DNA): TGTGCCAGTAGTATGGTGTCAGGGGCCGGAAAACTGTTTTTT.

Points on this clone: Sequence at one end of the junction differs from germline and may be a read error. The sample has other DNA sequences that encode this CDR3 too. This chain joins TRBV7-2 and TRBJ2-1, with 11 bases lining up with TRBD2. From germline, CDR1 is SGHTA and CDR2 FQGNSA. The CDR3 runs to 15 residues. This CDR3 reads CASSLAGGPYNEQFF. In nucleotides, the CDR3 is TGTGCCAGCAGCCTAGCGGGAGGACCCTACAATGAGCAGTTCTTC.

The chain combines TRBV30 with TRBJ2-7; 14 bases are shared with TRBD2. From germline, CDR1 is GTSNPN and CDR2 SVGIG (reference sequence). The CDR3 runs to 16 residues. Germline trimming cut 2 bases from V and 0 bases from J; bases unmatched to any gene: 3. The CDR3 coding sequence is TGTGCCTGGAGTTCGGGGACTAGCGGGAGCTCCTACGAGCAGTACTTC. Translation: CAWSSGTSGSSYEQYF. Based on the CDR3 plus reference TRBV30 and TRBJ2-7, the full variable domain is SQTIHQWPATLVQPVGSPLSLECTVEGTSNPNLYWYRQAAGRGLQLLFYSVGIGQISSEVPQNLSASRPQDRQFILSSKKLLLSDSGFYLCAWSSGTSGSSYEQYFGPGTRLTVT.